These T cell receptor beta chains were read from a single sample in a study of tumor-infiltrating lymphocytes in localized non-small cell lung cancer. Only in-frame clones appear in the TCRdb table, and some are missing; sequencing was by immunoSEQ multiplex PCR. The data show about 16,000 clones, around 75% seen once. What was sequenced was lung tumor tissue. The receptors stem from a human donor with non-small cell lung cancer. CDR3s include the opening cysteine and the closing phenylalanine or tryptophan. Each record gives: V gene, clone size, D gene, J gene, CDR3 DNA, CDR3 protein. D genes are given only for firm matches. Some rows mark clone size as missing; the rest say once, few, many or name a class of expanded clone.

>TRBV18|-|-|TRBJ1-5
TGTGCCAGCTCACCACCTGAGTTTTACAATCAGCCCCAGCATTTT
CASSPPEFYNQPQHF
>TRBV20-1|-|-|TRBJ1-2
TGCAGTGAATCCCCCCTGAGCGGCTACACCTTC
CSESPLSGYTF
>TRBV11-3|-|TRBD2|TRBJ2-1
TGTGCCAGCAGCTCAGGACTAGCGGCCCACAATGAGCAGTTCTTC
CASSSGLAAHNEQFF
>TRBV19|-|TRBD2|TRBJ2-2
TGTGCCAGTAGTATTAAAAGCGGGAGGGCCGTCGGGGAGCTGTTTTTT
CASSIKSGRAVGELFF
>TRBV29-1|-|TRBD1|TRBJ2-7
TGCAGCGCCCAGACGAGGGGGCTTCCCTACGAGCAGTACTTC
CSAQTRGLPYEQYF
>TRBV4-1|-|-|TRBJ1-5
TGCGCCAGCAGCCAAGATCCCGGGGTTAATCAGCCCCAGCATTTT
CASSQDPGVNQPQHF
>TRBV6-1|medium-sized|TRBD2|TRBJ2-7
TGTGCCAGCAGTGAAGCGGCGGGGGGGGCCTACGAGCAGTACTTC
CASSEAAGGAYEQYF
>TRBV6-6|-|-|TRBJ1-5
TGTGCCAGCAGCAAAGGGCCGGACAGATACCAAGAGCATTTT
CASSKGPDRYQEHF
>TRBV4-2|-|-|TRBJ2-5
TGTGCCAGCAGCCAATCCCGATCCCTCTTAACTGGGTTACAAGAGACCCAGTACTTC
CASSQSRSLLTGLQETQYF
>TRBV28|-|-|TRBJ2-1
TGTGCCAGCACCGCCCCGGTTAACAATGAGCAGTTCTTC
CASTAPVNNEQFF
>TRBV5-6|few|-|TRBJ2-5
TGTGCCAGCAGCCCCGGTGGGCGGCAAGAGACCCAGTACTTC
CASSPGGRQETQYF
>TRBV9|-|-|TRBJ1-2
TGTGCCAGCAGCGTAGGAGCGGCCCCCAGCACCTATGGCTACACCTTC
CASSVGAAPSTYGYTF
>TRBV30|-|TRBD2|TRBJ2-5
TGTGCCTGGACGGCGCGGGAGGGCCGGGAGACCCAGTACTTC
CAWTAREGRETQYF
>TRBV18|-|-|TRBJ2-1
TGTGCCAGCTCACCTCCTAGCGTATACAATGAGCAGTTCTTC
CASSPPSVYNEQFF
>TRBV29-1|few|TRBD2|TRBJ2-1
TGCAGCGTCACGGGGGGGTCTGATGAGCAGTTCTTC
CSVTGGSDEQFF
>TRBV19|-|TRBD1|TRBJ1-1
TGTGCCAGTAGTCATTCGGGGACAGTTGAAGCTTTCTTT
CASSHSGTVEAFF
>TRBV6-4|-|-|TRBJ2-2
TGTGCCAGCAGTGACCTAGTGACCGGGGAGCTGTTTTTT
CASSDLVTGELFF
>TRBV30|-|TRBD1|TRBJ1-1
TGTGCCTGGAGGCCATGGGACAGCCACCAGGGAACTGAAGCTTTCTTT
CAWRPWDSHQGTEAFF
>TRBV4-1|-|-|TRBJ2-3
TGCGCCAGCAGCCTTCCTACTCCGGGACCTAGCACAGATACGCAGTATTTT
CASSLPTPGPSTDTQYF
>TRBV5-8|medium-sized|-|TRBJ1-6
TGTGCCAGCAGCCACAGGGAGTCACCCCTCCACTTT
CASSHRESPLHF
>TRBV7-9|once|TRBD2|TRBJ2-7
TGTGCCAGCAGCTCGGGACTAGCGGGGGCCGACGAGCAGTACTTC
CASSSGLAGADEQYF
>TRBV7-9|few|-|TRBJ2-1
TGTGCCAGCAGCTTAATCGGGTCGTTGGGGAATGAGCAGTTCTTC
CASSLIGSLGNEQFF
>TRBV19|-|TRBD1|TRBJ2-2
TGTGCCAGGAGCCCTCGTGACAGGGATGACGGGGAGCTGTTTTTT
CARSPRDRDDGELFF
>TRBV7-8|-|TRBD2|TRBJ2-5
TGTGCCAGCCTCTCGGGGACTAGCGGGAGGGCCGGGGAGACCCAGTACTTC
CASLSGTSGRAGETQYF
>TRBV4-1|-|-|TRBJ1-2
TGCGCCAGCAGCCAAGTTCGGGCAGCTCACTATGGCTACACCTTC
CASSQVRAAHYGYTF
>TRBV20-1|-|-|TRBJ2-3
TGCAGTGCCTTGGATACGCAGTATTTT
CSALDTQYF
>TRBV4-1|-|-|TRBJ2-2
TGCGCCAGCAGCGAACAGGCGAACACCGGGGAGCTGTTTTTT
CASSEQANTGELFF
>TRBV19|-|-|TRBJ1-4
TGTGCCAGTAACGATCAAGGGAAACTGTTTTTT
CASNDQGKLFF
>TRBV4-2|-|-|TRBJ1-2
TGTGCCAGCAGCCAAGGACAGGAAACAGTCTATGGCTACACCTTC
CASSQGQETVYGYTF
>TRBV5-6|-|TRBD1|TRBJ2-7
TGTGCCAGCAGCTGGGACAGGGTTTTATCCTACGAGCAGTACTTC
CASSWDRVLSYEQYF
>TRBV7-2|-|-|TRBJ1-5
TGTGCCAGCAGCACCTATTTCGGGCCCCAGCATTTT
CASSTYFGPQHF
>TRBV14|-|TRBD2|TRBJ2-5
TGTGCCAGCAGCCCCGGGACTAGCGGGAGAGTTGAGACCCAGTACTTC
CASSPGTSGRVETQYF
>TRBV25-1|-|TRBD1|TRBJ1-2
TGTGCCAGCGGTGGACAGGGGGCCGGGGGCTACACCTTC
CASGGQGAGGYTF
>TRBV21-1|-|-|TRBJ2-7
TGTGCCAGCAGCAAAGAGGACCGGGACAGGCCCTACGAGCAGTACTTC
CASSKEDRDRPYEQYF
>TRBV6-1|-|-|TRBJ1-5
TGTGCCAGCAGTGACCTTCTGGCGGGGGTCCAGCATTTT
CASSDLLAGVQHF
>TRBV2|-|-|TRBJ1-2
TGTGCCAGCAGTGCTGACAGCAACTATGGCTACACCTTC
CASSADSNYGYTF
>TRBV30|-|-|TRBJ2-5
TGTGCCTGGAGATTACGGGGACAAGAGACCCAGTACTTC
CAWRLRGQETQYF
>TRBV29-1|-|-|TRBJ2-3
TGCAGCGTTGAAGGGCTTGCCACAGATACGCAGTATTTT
CSVEGLATDTQYF
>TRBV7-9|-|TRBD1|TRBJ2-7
TGTGCCAGCAGCTATGGGGACAGGGGAGTGCTTGAGCAGTACTTC
CASSYGDRGVLEQYF
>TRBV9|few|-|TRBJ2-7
TGTGCCAGCAGCCCTCTTCCTATATTCTACGAGCAGTACTTC
CASSPLPIFYEQYF
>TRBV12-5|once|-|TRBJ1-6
TGTGCTAGTGGTTTGGTATTGAGGCAGGGCGATTCACCCCTCCACTTT
CASGLVLRQGDSPLHF
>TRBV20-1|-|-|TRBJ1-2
TGCAGTGCGCCGACGAACTATGGCTACACCTTC
CSAPTNYGYTF